This T cell receptor (beta chain) is from a study of somatic mutations in cytotoxic T cells in rheumatoid arthritis (dated by TCRdb to 2017 to 2019). With respect to the entire study: Peripheral blood (30 ml EDTA) was collected from patients immediately after diagnosis and before any treatment began. A FACSAria II or Sony SH800 was used to flow-sort some V beta antibody-stained T-cell populations at nearly 100% purity, and TCRB sequencing was also done on sorted V beta1+ cells. Whether expanded CD8+ T-cell clones in untreated, newly diagnosed rheumatoid arthritis carry somatic mutations was the study question, and clonality was characterized with TCRB deep sequencing. TCRB deep sequencing was performed for 55 to 65 rheumatoid arthritis patients and approximately 20 healthy controls. The median ages of the patient and control groups were essentially identical.

The germline V gene (reference sequence) yields MNHEY for CDR1 and SMNVEV for CDR2. The CDR3, cysteine through phenylalanine, is 16 amino acids long. CDR3 DNA is the only sequence kept; it has 48 bases, read in frame from the first base. Cut back by 2 bases and 8 bases, the V and J ends lie 21 bases apart. Positive magnetic bead selection on an AutoMACS was used to isolate CD4+ and CD8+ cells, with flow cytometry used to check purity. A TCR V beta antibody panel was used in flow cytometry to screen first for clonal expansions, which were then characterized by TCRB deep sequencing of sorted CD8+ fractions. Isolation of peripheral blood mononuclear cells was done through Ficoll-Paque PLUS density gradient separation. Using Nucleospin Tissue or Tissue XS kits, DNA was extracted from CD4-enriched, CD8-enriched or PBMC samples, with quantification by a Qubit 2.0 fluorometer. TCRB CDR3 sequencing used the immunoSEQ assay on genomic DNA. The authors' pipeline ran thus. Patient CD8+ clones larger than 1% were compared against published virus-specific TCRB sequences, and only a few matched. Analyses were restricted to productive TCRB rearrangements. Clonality was calculated as a Shannon entropy-based productive clonality index, and a clone was defined by a unique TCRB CDR3 sequence. Repertoire overlap between two samples was calculated from the template counts of each clone relative to total templates per sample. A correlation with a Spearman r of roughly 0.61 was found between V-gene usage by flow cytometry and V-gene usage by TCRB sequencing. TCRdb provides this immuneACCESS table in a form limited to in-frame rearrangements. Some clones are lacking; in checked studies, under half of them reflect an unresolved V gene, and why the rest are absent is not known. V and J calls plus clone size are reproduced from that table; the DNA served to infer D and trimming. The table for this sample lists roughly 20,000 clones; 68% of them were counted only once. The ten largest make up about 18% of the sample.

Findings and caveats that apply to the study as a whole: The slight TRBV07 underrepresentation in patients was not adjusted for multiple comparisons. The expanded CD8+ clones had unknown antigen targets, and not appearing in virus-specific databases did not rule out that they were virus-specific. In 8 out of 65 patients, more than 20% of CD8+ cells belonged to the largest CD8+ clone, while several identical CD8+ TCRB sequences were shared between blood and synovial fluid. CD8+ clonality increased with age in patients (Spearman r of about 0.49) but not in healthy controls. CD8+ T-cell clonality in rheumatoid arthritis patients was not significantly different from that in age-matched healthy controls.

This clone was counted a single time. No cognate antigen has been identified for it. Base-call qualities are not available, and no considerably larger clone is one nucleotide away. The sequenced material came from CD8+ T cells sorted from blood. The clonotype comes from an adult with rheumatoid arthritis. The chain is encoded by TRBV27 joined to TRBJ1-2; possibly the D gene is TRBD1, per 6 matching bases. The nucleotides read TGTGCCAGCAGTTTAGTGGCACAGGGAGGGGAGGGGGGCTACACCTTC. Translated, this is CASSLVAQGGEGGYTF.